The present TCR beta chain was sequenced within a study of spatial heterogeneity in lung cancer. Study in general: Sequences of the beta chain were consistently detected in greater numbers than alpha-chain sequences. Whole-study results and caveats: Tumors with more nonsynonymous mutations had more expanded intratumoral alpha and beta TCRs. In tumor T cells, estimated coverage reached around 7% for alpha chains and approximately 12% for beta chains.

In TCRdb, the 5' RACE reads were re-called with MiXCR into one record per CDR3 protein. The sample holds about 13,000 distinct CDR3 sequences, roughly 7.2% seen once. In its sample, this clonotype is medium-sized (0.01 to 0.1%). Its antigen remains unidentified. Time point of the sample: sample taken at primary tumor resection. More than 70 TRACERx patients with early, untreated non-small cell lung cancer donated samples. Whole RNA was taken from tumor, nontumor lung or frozen PBMC; it was then sequenced unsorted. The CDR3 covers 12 residues. The germline CDR1 and CDR2 sequences are DFQATT and SNEGSKA (reference sequence).

The receptor was isolated from a female donor with early-stage non-small cell lung cancer. The chain combines TRBV20-1 with TRBJ2-2; D ambiguous. Sequences were derived from lung tumor tissue, sampled at surgery. The CDR3 DNA reads TGCACTCTGAGGCGTGGTACCGGGGAGCTGTTTTTT. This encodes CTLRRGTGELFF.